These T cell receptor beta chains were read from a single sample in a study of technical replicates of blood from several donors. Assay used: immunoSEQ multiplex PCR; TCRdb lists only in-frame clones, some missing. The repertoire holds roughly 79,000 clones, with approximately 96% as singletons. The sequencing input was T cells isolated from PBMCs. Receptors were obtained from a human donor in good health. Each CDR3 is given with its conserved first and last residue. D genes are given only for firm matches. Only some rows state a clone size, as once, few, many or a class for expanded clones.

v_call	j_call	clone_size	d_call	cdr3_nt	cdr3_aa
TRBV27	TRBJ2-4	-	-	TGTGCCAGCAGTTTATGGGGTCAGGGCAAAAACATTCAGTACTTC	CASSLWGQGKNIQYF
TRBV11-3	TRBJ2-7	-	TRBD1	TGTGCCAGCAGCTGGGACAGGGGGCGTGAGCAGTACTTC	CASSWDRGREQYF
TRBV28	TRBJ1-1	-	-	TGTGCCAGCAGTTTAAGGGGATCTCCTCCTGAAGCTTTCTTT	CASSLRGSPPEAFF
TRBV28	TRBJ1-4	-	-	TGTGCCAGCAGTTTTAACGCTATTGCAACTAATGAAAAACTGTTTTTT	CASSFNAIATNEKLFF
TRBV6-1	TRBJ1-4	-	TRBD1	TGTGCCAGCAGGGGACAGGTTAGGGAAAAACTGTTTTTT	CASRGQVREKLFF
TRBV6-5	TRBJ2-5	-	-	TGTGCCAGCAGTTATGGCGAGGAAGAGACCCAGTACTTC	CASSYGEEETQYF
TRBV2	TRBJ1-1	once	-	TGTGCCAGCAGTGAGGGTGCAGGATACACTGAAGCTTTCTTT	CASSEGAGYTEAFF
TRBV6-4	TRBJ2-5	-	TRBD1	TGTGCCAGCAGTGCCCAAGGGGGCGCGGGGACCCAGTACTTC	CASSAQGGAGTQYF
TRBV4-1	TRBJ2-1	-	TRBD2	TGCGCCAGCAGCTCCCCGGGACTAGCGGGAGCTGAGCAGTTCTTC	CASSSPGLAGAEQFF
TRBV4-1	TRBJ2-5	-	TRBD2	TGCGCCAGCAGCCAAGAGACTAGCGCCTACTCGGGGGAGACCCAGTACTTC	CASSQETSAYSGETQYF
TRBV9	TRBJ2-7	-	TRBD2	TGTGCCAGCAGCGTAGACTGGACTAGCGGCGCCTACGAGCAGTACTTC	CASSVDWTSGAYEQYF
TRBV6-5	TRBJ2-1	-	-	TGTGCCAGCAGTTACTTAGGAGATGAGCAGTTCTTC	CASSYLGDEQFF
TRBV15	TRBJ1-4	-	TRBD1	TGTGCCACCAGCAGAGATCAGGGGGGCGAAAAACTGTTTTTT	CATSRDQGGEKLFF
TRBV7-2	TRBJ2-1	-	-	TGTGCCAGCAGCGCCCCCGGGACTTGGGAAGACAATGAGCAGTTCTTC	CASSAPGTWEDNEQFF
TRBV6-5	TRBJ2-1	once	TRBD1	TGTGCCAGCAGTTACCCCGGACAGGGGTCGGGTGAGCAGTTCTTC	CASSYPGQGSGEQFF
TRBV5-1	TRBJ2-1	-	TRBD2	TGCGCCAGCAGCTTATCCCTAGCGGGAATGAGGGATGAGCAGTTCTTC	CASSLSLAGMRDEQFF
TRBV6-5	TRBJ1-1	-	TRBD1	TGTGCCAGCAGTCTACAGGGGATGAACACTGAAGCTTTCTTT	CASSLQGMNTEAFF
TRBV29-1	TRBJ2-7	-	TRBD2	TGCAGCGTTGGGGGCGGGAGGGAGCCCTACGAGCAGTACTTC	CSVGGGREPYEQYF
TRBV7-3	TRBJ2-5	-	TRBD2	TGTGCCAGCAGCCCAGGGGTTGGGCGGGAGGGCCAAGAGACCCAGTACTTC	CASSPGVGREGQETQYF
TRBV5-1	TRBJ1-5	-	TRBD1	TGCGCCAGCAATTGGAGGGGACAGGGCGGCAGTCAGCCCCAGCATTTT	CASNWRGQGGSQPQHF
TRBV11-3	TRBJ1-1	few	-	TGTGCCAGCAGCGTAGTATACACTGAAGCTTTCTTT	CASSVVYTEAFF
TRBV29-1	TRBJ1-1	-	-	TGCAGCGTTGAGGCGGGGGCACAGGACACTGAAGCTTTCTTT	CSVEAGAQDTEAFF
TRBV7-3	TRBJ2-2	once	-	TGTGCCAGCAGCTTAACTTCAACCGGGGAGCTGTTTTTT	CASSLTSTGELFF
TRBV9	TRBJ1-1	few	-	TGTGCCAGCAGCGTAACAAGCGACACTGAAGCTTTCTTT	CASSVTSDTEAFF
TRBV6-4	TRBJ2-1	-	TRBD2	TGTGCCAGCAGCAAGCGGGAGGGCATGCAGCAGTTCTTC	CASSKREGMQQFF
TRBV5-5	TRBJ1-1	-	TRBD1	TGTGCCAGCAGCTTACAGGGGGCGAGCACTGAAGCTTTCTTT	CASSLQGASTEAFF
TRBV9	TRBJ2-7	-	TRBD2	TGTGCCAGCAGCGTAGGGGGCGGGAGAGAGGAGCAGTACTTC	CASSVGGGREEQYF
TRBV5-6	TRBJ1-4	once	-	TGTGCCAGCAGCTCCGGGAGAACTAATGAAAAACTGTTTTTT	CASSSGRTNEKLFF
TRBV7-3	TRBJ2-3	-	TRBD2	TGTGCCAGCAGCTCAGCGGGAGGCTCGATCACAGATACGCAGTATTTT	CASSSAGGSITDTQYF
TRBV6-6	TRBJ2-5	-	-	TGTGCCAGCAGTTACTCGATTACAGGGGAGACCCAGTACTTC	CASSYSITGETQYF
TRBV9	TRBJ1-1	few	-	TGTGCCAGCAGCGCCGGGGGTGAGACTGAAGCTTTCTTT	CASSAGGETEAFF
TRBV9	TRBJ1-4	-	TRBD1	TGTGCCAGCAGCGTAGAGCGAGGGACAGGGGGCCTTTATAATGAAAAACTGTTTTTT	CASSVERGTGGLYNEKLFF
TRBV12-5	TRBJ1-3	-	-	TGTGCTAGTGGTTCGCCGGGGTTCTCTGGAAACACCATATATTTT	CASGSPGFSGNTIYF
TRBV19	TRBJ2-7	-	-	TGTGCCAGTAGTACCCAGGGCAGAGGCTACGAGCAGTACTTC	CASSTQGRGYEQYF
TRBV29-1	TRBJ1-1	-	-	TGCAGCGTTGGAGGAGTTGTAACCTATGAAGCTTTCTTT	CSVGGVVTYEAFF
TRBV28	TRBJ2-1	-	-	TGTGCCAGCCGCACTAGTTTTTACAATGAGCAGTTCTTC	CASRTSFYNEQFF
TRBV4-3	TRBJ2-2	-	-	TGCGCCAGCAGCCAAGATGGGGCAGGTCCGGGGGAGCTGTTTTTT	CASSQDGAGPGELFF
TRBV7-9	TRBJ2-7	-	-	TGTGCCAGCAGCTTAGTCGGGGAGTCCTACGAGCAGTACTTC	CASSLVGESYEQYF
TRBV28	TRBJ2-5	-	-	TGTGCCAGCAGCCTCCGACAGGAGATAGAGACCCAGTACTTC	CASSLRQEIETQYF
TRBV10-1	TRBJ2-7	-	TRBD1	TGCGCCAGCAGTGAGCGGCGAGAGGACAGGAATTCCTACGAGCAGTACTTC	CASSERREDRNSYEQYF
TRBV4-2	TRBJ2-2	-	TRBD2	TGTGCCAGCAGCCTCAAACGAGGAGCGGGGAATAACGCGAACACCGGGGAGCTGTTTTTT	CASSLKRGAGNNANTGELFF
TRBV11-1	TRBJ2-1	-	-	TGTGCCAGCAGCTTAGTGGGGGCCTATGAGCAGTTCTTC	CASSLVGAYEQFF
TRBV2	TRBJ2-3	-	-	TGTGCCAGCAGTGAAGCGCGGGCAGGGGGGACAGATACGCAGTATTTT	CASSEARAGGTDTQYF
TRBV7-8	TRBJ2-1	few	TRBD2	TGTGCCAGCAGCTTACGGCTAGCGGACAATGAGCAGTTCTTC	CASSLRLADNEQFF
TRBV7-2	TRBJ2-7	-	-	TGTGCCAGCAGCTTAAGTGGCGGGTACGAGCAGTACTTC	CASSLSGGYEQYF